The 10 T cell receptor beta chains below all came from one sample that was sequenced in a study of blood T cell repertoires in COVID-19 (dated by TCRdb to the early 2020s). The library was prepared using the immunoSEQ multiplex PCR assay. The table comes from immuneACCESS by way of TCRdb, which keeps in-frame sequences with V and J called. Part of the clones is missing from these tables; in studies checked, under half for an unresolved V gene and the rest for unknown reasons. The sample profile shows 200,000 to 300,000 clones; around 84% of them were found once. The ten largest account for 4.2% of the sample. The sample taken for sequencing was peripheral blood. Source of these receptors: a man in his fifties or sixties with acute or convalescent COVID-19.

The V and J genes are TRBV2 and TRBJ2-4; no firm D call. Germline lookup yields CDR1 SNHLY and CDR2 FYNNEI. V shed 7 bases and J shed 6 bases, with 7 bases lying between them. The CDR3 runs to 11 residues. CDR3 amino acids: CASKLGNIQYF. The CDR3 coding sequence is TGTGCCAGCAAGCTCGGAAACATTCAGTACTTC.

The J gene is TRBJ2-3, the V gene TRBV7-8, with 7 bases aligning to TRBD1. The CDR3 runs 14 residues. Per germline, CDR1 SGHVS and CDR2 FQNEAQ. Trimming at V came to 5 bases and at J to 4 bases, leaving 6 bases not matched to a gene. For the CDR3, the DNA is TGTGCCAGCAGCCCAGGGACAGTTCCAGATACGCAGTATTTT. Encoded protein: CASSPGTVPDTQYF. Supplemented by reference TRBV7-8 and TRBJ2-3, the full variable domain reads GAGVSQSPRYKVAKRGQDVALRCDPISGHVSLFWYQQALGQGPEFLTYFQNEAQLDKSGLPSDRFFAERPEGSVSTLKIQRTQQEDSAVYLCASSPGTVPDTQYFGPGTRLTVL.

This chain joins TRBV5-5 and TRBJ1-5, with D perhaps matching TRBD1 (6 bases). The germline V and J ends were trimmed by 4 bases and 0 bases, with 14 bases remaining between them. Germline CDR1 is SGHKS and CDR2 is YYEKEE (reference sequence). The CDR3 runs to 16 residues. CDR3 loop: CASSHAPGDSNQPQHF. CDR3 sequence (DNA): TGTGCCAGCAGCCATGCCCCAGGGGATAGCAATCAGCCCCAGCATTTT.

This chain connects TRBV10-3 to TRBJ2-7, with D hard to call. In germline, CDR1 is ENHRY, CDR2 SYGVKD. The CDR3 loop spans 12 amino acids. Trimming cost V 2 bases and J 3 bases, with 5 bases left between them. The CDR3 DNA reads as TGTGCCATCAGTGAGCGCGGCTACGAGCAGTACTTC. Its translation: CAISERGYEQYF.

The rearrangement joins TRBV19 to TRBJ1-5, with 7 nucleotides matching TRBD1. V shed 4 bases and J 0 bases; nucleotides not matched to a gene: 3. There are 15 residues in the CDR3. Germline V gene sequence: CDR1 LNHDA, CDR2 SQIVND (reference sequence). CDR3 DNA: TGTGCCAGTAGTAGGGACAGCAATAGCAATCAGCCCCAGCATTTT. This codes for CASSRDSNSNQPQHF.

The rearrangement links TRBV6-2 or TRBV6-3 to TRBJ2-7; D gene unclear. The V end was cut by 5 bases, the J end by 4 bases, with 9 bases between. The length of the CDR3 is 12 residues. Germline CDR1 MNHEY, CDR2 SVGEGT. This chain's CDR3 is CASSPEVYEQYF. The CDR3 DNA follows: TGTGCCAGCAGTCCAGAAGTATACGAGCAGTACTTC.

The rearrangement links TRBV2 to TRBJ1-1; 12 bases align to TRBD1. With 7 bases clipped from V and 6 bases from J, the junction kept 9 bases outside the gene matches. The germline gives CDR1 SNHLY, CDR2 FYNNEI. This CDR3 is built from 15 residues. CDR3 sequence (DNA): TGTGCCAGCAAGCCGGGACAGGGGGCGAGGGCTGAAGCTTTCTTT. Translated, it gives CASKPGQGARAEAFF.

This rearrangement joins TRBV30 to TRBJ1-5, with unresolved D. Germline values: CDR1 GTSNPN, CDR2 SVGIG (reference sequence). This CDR3 contains 13 residues. The V end was cut by 0 bases, the J end by 5 bases, with 8 bases between. The CDR3 loop reads CAWSVLGDQPQHF. The CDR3 DNA reads TGTGCCTGGAGTGTACTCGGTGATCAGCCCCAGCATTTT.

This clone has only a few counts. V gene TRBV6-5 combines with J gene TRBJ1-3, with 9 bases matching TRBD1. Germline CDR1 MNHEY, CDR2 SVGAGI. The CDR3 consists of 16 residues. The junction had 5 bases not matched to a gene; V was cut back by 0 bases and J by 5 bases. As DNA, the CDR3 is TGTGCCAGCAGTTACTCAGGGACAGGGTCGAGAAACACCATATATTTT. It translates to CASSYSGTGSRNTIYF.

The chain is built from TRBV12-3 or TRBV12-4 and TRBJ1-4; 7 bases are a match to TRBD1. V was clipped by 6 bases and J by 10 bases; unmatched bases: 5. The length of the CDR3 is 12 residues. DNA of the CDR3: TGTGCCAGCAGCCGAGACAGGGTAAAACTGTTTTTT. Amino acids: CASSRDRVKLFF.